This T cell receptor beta chain was found in a study of blood T cell repertoires in COVID-19. Clinical history as reported by participants underpinned cohort assignment. Produced via immunoSEQ multiplex PCR; TCRdb's table is partial and in-frame only. The profile shows 350,000 to 400,000 clones, approximately 93% of them singletons. The V gene's germline CDR1 is LNHDA and CDR2 SQIVND (reference sequence). The CDR3 extends over 15 amino acids. Trimming removed 3 bases from V and 4 bases from J, with 15 bases in between. This clone has a count of ten or more. The receptor's source is a woman in her 40s who had been exposed to COVID-19. What was sequenced was PBMCs or T cells enriched from blood (not recorded which). The chain recombines TRBV19 with TRBJ1-2; D gene unclear. The CDR3, as DNA: TGTGCCAGTAGTATGGCTTCGGAGGTTGGCTATGGCTACACCTTC. Protein sequence: CASSMASEVGYGYTF.